This T cell receptor beta chain was sequenced during a study of T cells after yellow fever vaccination. TCRdb re-called the 5' RACE reads through MiXCR, storing one row per CDR3 protein. Here the sample spans 340,000 or so distinct CDR3 sequences, 9.5% to 15% being singletons. CDR1 and CDR2 (germline): SEHNR, FQNEAQ (reference sequence). V lost 3 bases and J 0 bases, leaving 6 bases between the germline ends. The CDR3 runs 13 residues. General observations from the study: It was a small share of clonotypes that appeared in both CD4 and CD8 compartments.

As for this clonotype: Its antigen remains unidentified.

This clonotype was sampled from a man aged 18-30 years who received the YFV17D yellow fever vaccine. This chain connects TRBV7-9 to TRBJ2-7; D not certain. The sequenced sample was CD4+ T cells sorted from PBMCs, obtained 15 days after the yellow fever booster vaccination. CDR3 bases: TGTGCCAGCAGCTTCGGAAACTCCTACGAGCAGTACTTC. This sequence encodes CASSFGNSYEQYF.